This T cell receptor beta chain was observed in a study of blood T cell repertoires in COVID-19. Study-level background: Sources were T cells, B-cell-depleted T cells, or PBMCs; the material itself was cDNA or gDNA.

Measured with immunoSEQ multiplex PCR; TCRdb has only the in-frame clones, and not every one. The data contain 200,000 to 250,000 clones, about 81% of them singletons. Germline CDR1 and CDR2: SGDLS and YYNGEE. CDR3 length: 15 amino acids. The V and J ends lost 4 bases and 4 bases respectively, with 17 bases between them. The clonotype comes from a man aged 40-55 years who had recovered from COVID-19. Sequences were obtained from PBMCs or T cells enriched from blood (not recorded which). This chain uses TRBV9 with TRBJ1-2; D possibly corresponds to TRBD1 (6 bases). The CDR3 bases are TGTGCCAGCAGCCCAAGGATGGGGGCTGGCTATGGCTACACCTTC. Translated: CASSPRMGAGYGYTF.